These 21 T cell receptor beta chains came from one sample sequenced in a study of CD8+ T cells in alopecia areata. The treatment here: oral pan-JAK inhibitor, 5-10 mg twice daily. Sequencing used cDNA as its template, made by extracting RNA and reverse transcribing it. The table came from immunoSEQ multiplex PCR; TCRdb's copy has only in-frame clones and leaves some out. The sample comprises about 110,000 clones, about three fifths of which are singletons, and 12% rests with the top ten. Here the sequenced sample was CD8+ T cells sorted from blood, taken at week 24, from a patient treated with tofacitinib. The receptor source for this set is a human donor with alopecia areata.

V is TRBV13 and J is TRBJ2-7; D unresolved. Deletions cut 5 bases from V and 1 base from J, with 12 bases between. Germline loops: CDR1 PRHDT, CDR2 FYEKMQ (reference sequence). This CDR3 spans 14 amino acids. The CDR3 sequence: CASSDRGSSYEQYF. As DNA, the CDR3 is TGTGCCAGCAGCGATAGAGGCAGTTCCTACGAGCAGTACTTC.

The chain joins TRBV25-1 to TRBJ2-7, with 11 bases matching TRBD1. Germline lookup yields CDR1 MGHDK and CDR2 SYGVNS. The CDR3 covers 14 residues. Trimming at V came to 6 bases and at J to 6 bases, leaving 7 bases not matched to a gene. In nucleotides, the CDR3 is TGTGCCAGCAGAGCTGGACAGGGGGCCACCGAGCAGTACTTC. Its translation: CASRAGQGATEQYF.

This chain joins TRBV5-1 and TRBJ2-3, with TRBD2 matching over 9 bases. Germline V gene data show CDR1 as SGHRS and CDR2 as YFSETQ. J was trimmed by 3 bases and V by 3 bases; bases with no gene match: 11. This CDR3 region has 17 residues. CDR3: CASSSSWERGETDTQYF. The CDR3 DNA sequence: TGCGCCAGCAGCTCCTCGTGGGAGCGGGGGGAAACAGATACGCAGTATTTT.

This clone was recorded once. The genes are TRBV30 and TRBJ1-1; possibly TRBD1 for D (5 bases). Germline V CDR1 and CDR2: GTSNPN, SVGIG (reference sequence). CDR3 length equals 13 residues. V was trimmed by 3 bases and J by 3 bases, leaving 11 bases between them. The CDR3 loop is CAWSFGGYTEAFF. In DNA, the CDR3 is TGTGCCTGGAGCTTTGGGGGGTACACTGAAGCTTTCTTT.

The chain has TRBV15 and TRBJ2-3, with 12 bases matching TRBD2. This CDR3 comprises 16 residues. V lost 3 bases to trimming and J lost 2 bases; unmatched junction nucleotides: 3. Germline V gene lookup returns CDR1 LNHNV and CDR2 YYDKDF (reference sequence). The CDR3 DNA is TGTGCCACCAGCAGGACTAGCGGGGGATACACAGATACGCAGTATTTT. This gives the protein CATSRTSGGYTDTQYF.

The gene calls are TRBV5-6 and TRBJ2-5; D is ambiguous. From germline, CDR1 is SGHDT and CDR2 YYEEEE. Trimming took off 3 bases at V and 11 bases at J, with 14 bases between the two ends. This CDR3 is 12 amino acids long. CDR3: CASSSGPLKQYF. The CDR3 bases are TGTGCCAGCAGCTCTGGACCGTTGAAGCAGTACTTC.

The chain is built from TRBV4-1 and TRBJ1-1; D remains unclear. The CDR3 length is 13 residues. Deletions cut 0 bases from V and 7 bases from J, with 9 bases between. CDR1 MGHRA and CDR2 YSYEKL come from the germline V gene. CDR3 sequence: CASSQDPGVEAFF. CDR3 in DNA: TGCGCCAGCAGCCAAGACCCCGGGGTTGAAGCTTTCTTT.

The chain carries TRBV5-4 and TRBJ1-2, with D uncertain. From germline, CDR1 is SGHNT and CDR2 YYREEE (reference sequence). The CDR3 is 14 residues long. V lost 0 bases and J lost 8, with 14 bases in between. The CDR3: CASSLEPDGLGYTF. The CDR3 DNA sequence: TGTGCCAGCAGCTTGGAACCAGACGGTCTAGGCTACACCTTC.

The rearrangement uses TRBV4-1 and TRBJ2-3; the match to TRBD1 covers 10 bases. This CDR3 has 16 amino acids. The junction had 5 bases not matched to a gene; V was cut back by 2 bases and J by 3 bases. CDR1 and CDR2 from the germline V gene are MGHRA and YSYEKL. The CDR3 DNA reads TGCGCCAGCAGCCAACACCGGGACAGGGGAACAGATACGCAGTATTTT. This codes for CASSQHRDRGTDTQYF.

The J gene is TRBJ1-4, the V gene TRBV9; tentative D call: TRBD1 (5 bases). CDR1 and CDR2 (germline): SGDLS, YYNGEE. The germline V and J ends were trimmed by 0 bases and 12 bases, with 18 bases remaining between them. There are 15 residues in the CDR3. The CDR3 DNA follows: TGTGCCAGCAGCGTAGAGGGGACTTACCAAGAGGAACTGTTTTTT. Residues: CASSVEGTYQEELFF.

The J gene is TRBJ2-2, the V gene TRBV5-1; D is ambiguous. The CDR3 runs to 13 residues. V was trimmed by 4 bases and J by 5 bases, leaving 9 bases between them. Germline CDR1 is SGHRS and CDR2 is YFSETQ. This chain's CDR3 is CASSTDRTGELFF. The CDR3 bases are TGCGCCAGCAGCACGGATCGGACCGGGGAGCTGTTTTTT. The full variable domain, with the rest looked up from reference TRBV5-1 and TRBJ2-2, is KAGVTQTPRYLIKTRGQQVTLSCSPISGHRSVSWYQQTPGQGLQFLFEYFSETQRNKGNFPGRFSGRQFSNSRSEMNVSTLELGDSALYLCASSTDRTGELFFGEGSRLTVL.

CDR3 sequence: CASSLGSGYNSPLHF. CDR3 nucleotides: TGTGCCAGCAGCCTTGGCTCGGGGTATAATTCACCCCTCCACTTT. The chain links TRBV9 to TRBJ1-6; the D is unclear. Germline CDR1 SGDLS, CDR2 YYNGEE. CDR3 length: 15 amino acids. The V and J ends lost 4 bases and 4 bases respectively, with 12 bases between them.

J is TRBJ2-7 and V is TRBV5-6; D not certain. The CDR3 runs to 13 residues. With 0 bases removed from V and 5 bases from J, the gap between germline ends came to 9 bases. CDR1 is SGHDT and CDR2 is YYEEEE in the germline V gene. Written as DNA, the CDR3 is TGTGCCAGCAGCTTGGGGCAGGTCCACGAGCAGTACTTC. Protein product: CASSLGQVHEQYF.

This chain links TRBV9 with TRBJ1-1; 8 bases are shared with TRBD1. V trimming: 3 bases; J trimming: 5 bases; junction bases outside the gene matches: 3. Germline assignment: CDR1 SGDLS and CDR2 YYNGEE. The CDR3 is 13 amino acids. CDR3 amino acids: CASSAGTGTEAFF. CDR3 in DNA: TGTGCCAGCAGCGCCGGGACAGGTACTGAAGCTTTCTTT.

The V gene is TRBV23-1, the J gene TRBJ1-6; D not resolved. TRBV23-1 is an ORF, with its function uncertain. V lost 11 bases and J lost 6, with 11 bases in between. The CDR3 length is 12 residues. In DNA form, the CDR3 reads TGCGCCCGAAGGGCTCGTAATTCACCCCTCCACTTT. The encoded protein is CARRARNSPLHF.

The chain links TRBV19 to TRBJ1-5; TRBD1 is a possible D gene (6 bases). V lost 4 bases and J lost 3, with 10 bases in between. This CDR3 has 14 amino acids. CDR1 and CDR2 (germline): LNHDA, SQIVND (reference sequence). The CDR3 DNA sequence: TGTGCCAGTAGTACCTACAGGGACAATCAGCCCCAGCATTTT. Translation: CASSTYRDNQPQHF.

CDR3 nucleotide sequence: TGTGCCACCCGCGACAGGGACGAGGCTGAAGCTTTCTTT. Translated: CATRDRDEAEAFF. The gene calls are TRBV6-5 and TRBJ1-1, with TRBD1 matching 7 bases. With 10 bases clipped from V and 6 bases from J, the junction kept 11 bases outside the gene matches. Per germline, CDR1 MNHEY and CDR2 SVGAGI. This CDR3 spans 13 amino acids.

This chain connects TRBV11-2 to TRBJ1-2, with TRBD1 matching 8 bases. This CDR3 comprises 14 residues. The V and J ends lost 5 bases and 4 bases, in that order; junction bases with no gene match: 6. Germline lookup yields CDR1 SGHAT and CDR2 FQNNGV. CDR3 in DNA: TGTGCCAGCAGCCCCCGGACAGGGAGCTATGGCTACACCTTC. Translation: CASSPRTGSYGYTF.

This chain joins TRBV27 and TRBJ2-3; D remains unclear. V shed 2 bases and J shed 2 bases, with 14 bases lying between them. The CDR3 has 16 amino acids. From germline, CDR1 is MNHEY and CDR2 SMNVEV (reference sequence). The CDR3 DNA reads TGTGCCAGCAGTTTAGCGCTAGTCGAACCCACAGATACGCAGTATTTT. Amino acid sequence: CASSLALVEPTDTQYF.

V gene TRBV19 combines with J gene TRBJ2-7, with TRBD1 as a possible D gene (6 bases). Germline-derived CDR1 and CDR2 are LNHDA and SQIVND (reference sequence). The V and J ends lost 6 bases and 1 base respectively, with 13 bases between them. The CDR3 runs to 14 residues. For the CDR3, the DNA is TGTGCCAGTAGAGGAACAGGGCGATCCTACGAGCAGTACTTC. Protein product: CASRGTGRSYEQYF.

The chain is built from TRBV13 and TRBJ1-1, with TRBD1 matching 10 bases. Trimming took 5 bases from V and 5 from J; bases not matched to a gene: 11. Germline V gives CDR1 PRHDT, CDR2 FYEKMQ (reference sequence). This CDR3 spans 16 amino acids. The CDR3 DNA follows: TGTGCCAGCAGCCTTATCCCGGGACAGGGGATAACTGAAGCTTTCTTT. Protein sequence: CASSLIPGQGITEAFF. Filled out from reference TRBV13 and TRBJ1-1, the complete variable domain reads AAGVIQSPRHLIKEKRETATLKCYPIPRHDTVYWYQQGPGQDPQFLISFYEKMQSDKGSIPDRFSAQQFSDYHSELNMSSLELGDSALYFCASSLIPGQGITEAFFGQGTRLTVV.